The rows below give T cell receptor beta chains drawn from one sample of a study of OX40 agonist ivuxolimab in advanced cancers. TCRdb's copy holds only in-frame clones and misses some; the assay was immunoSEQ multiplex PCR. The table includes fewer than 90,000 clones, about 85% detected once. The sequenced sample was CD4+ or CD8+ T cells sorted from blood, obtained in a trial of the OX40 agonist ivuxolimab. These receptors all come from an adult with an advanced solid tumor such as melanoma, head and neck, liver or kidney cancer. CDR3s include the opening cysteine and the closing phenylalanine or tryptophan. D genes are given only for firm matches. Size values are once, few and many counts, or a class for expanded clones, and some rows have none.

>TRBV5-4|TRBD1|TRBJ2-5|few
CASSYWDRGAETQYF
TGTGCCAGCAGCTACTGGGACAGGGGGGCCGAGACCCAGTACTTC
>TRBV28|TRBD2|TRBJ2-3|.
CASSPSGLAGDTDTQYF
TGTGCCAGCAGTCCTTCGGGACTAGCGGGAGACACAGATACGCAGTATTTT
>TRBV11-2|.|TRBJ1-1|.
CASSLNSDTGSTEAFF
TGTGCCAGCAGCTTAAATTCGGACACTGGGAGCACTGAAGCTTTCTTT
>TRBV11-1|.|TRBJ2-5|.
CASRAQGRQETQYF
TGTGCCAGCAGAGCCCAGGGGCGCCAAGAGACCCAGTACTTC
>TRBV15|.|TRBJ1-1|.
CATSKRQGSFEAFF
TGTGCCACCAGCAAAAGGCAGGGGAGCTTTGAAGCTTTCTTT
>TRBV19|.|TRBJ1-5|.
CASRITGSAGNQPQHF
TGTGCCAGTCGGATAACGGGGAGCGCCGGCAATCAGCCCCAGCATTTT
>TRBV6-1|TRBD1|TRBJ1-1|.
CASSPDRVATEAFF
TGTGCCAGCAGCCCCGACAGGGTGGCCACTGAAGCTTTCTTT
>TRBV7-6|.|TRBJ1-5|few
CASSLGKGQPQHF
TGTGCCAGCAGCTTAGGGAAAGGACAGCCCCAGCATTTT
>TRBV2|.|TRBJ2-7|.
CASSDAGGQAYEQYF
TGTGCCAGCAGTGATGCCGGGGGGCAGGCGTACGAGCAGTACTTC
>TRBV11-2|TRBD2|TRBJ2-7|once
CASSSIRGGSSYEQYF
TGTGCCAGCAGCTCTATACGGGGCGGGAGCTCCTACGAGCAGTACTTC
>TRBV19|.|TRBJ1-3|.
CASRPGDNSGNTIYF
TGTGCCAGTAGACCTGGAGACAACTCTGGAAACACCATATATTTT
>TRBV7-2|.|TRBJ2-5|.
CASGLGVGVSETQYF
TGTGCCAGCGGGCTTGGGGTCGGGGTTTCAGAGACCCAGTACTTC
>TRBV19|TRBD1|TRBJ2-5|.
CASSTPRWDRSRTHGETQYF
TGTGCCAGTAGTACACCCCGGTGGGACAGATCAAGAACCCACGGGGAGACCCAGTACTTC
>TRBV7-2|.|TRBJ1-2|.
CASSLEPGSGYTF
TGTGCCAGCAGCTTAGAGCCAGGATCGGGCTACACCTTC
>TRBV10-3|.|TRBJ1-2|.
CAISGLSYGYTF
TGTGCCATCAGTGGGCTCTCCTATGGCTACACCTTC
>TRBV9|.|TRBJ1-3|once
CASSAQTGPGDLSGNTIYF
TGTGCCAGCAGCGCACAGACAGGCCCCGGAGATCTCTCTGGAAACACCATATATTTT
>TRBV29-1|.|TRBJ1-3|few
CSVETRGGNTIYF
TGCAGCGTTGAAACGAGGGGTGGAAACACCATATATTTT
>TRBV6-1|.|TRBJ2-2|.
CASSDMNPGELFF
TGTGCCAGCAGTGACATGAACCCCGGGGAGCTGTTTTTT
>TRBV5-1|.|TRBJ2-5|once
CASSLAGLETQYF
TGCGCCAGCAGCTTGGCCGGGTTGGAGACCCAGTACTTC
>TRBV30|.|TRBJ2-5|once
CAWTPGHGGETQYF
TGTGCCTGGACTCCGGGACACGGAGGGGAGACCCAGTACTTC
>TRBV10-3|.|TRBJ2-2|.
CAISEGRLHGGGELFF
TGTGCCATCAGTGAGGGACGACTCCATGGGGGCGGGGAGCTGTTTTTT
>TRBV27|.|TRBJ2-3|.
CASSLMGGSQYF
TGTGCCAGCAGTTTGATGGGTGGTTCGCAGTATTTT
>TRBV18|.|TRBJ2-7|.
CASSPIGEANYEQYF
TGTGCCAGCTCACCTATCGGGGAGGCCAACTACGAGCAGTACTTC
>TRBV9|.|TRBJ2-5|.
CASSPKPTQETQYF
TGTGCCAGCAGCCCCAAACCGACCCAAGAGACCCAGTACTTC
>TRBV23-1|.|TRBJ2-7|.
CASSYGGISYEQYF
TGCGCCAGCAGTTACGGGGGAATCTCCTACGAGCAGTACTTC
>TRBV4-3|.|TRBJ1-2|.
CASSQGPDTSYYGYTF
TGCGCCAGCAGCCAGGGCCCGGATACGTCCTACTATGGCTACACCTTC
>TRBV18|TRBD1|TRBJ2-7|once
CASSPGRTGTYEQYF
TGTGCCAGCTCACCAGGAAGGACAGGGACCTACGAGCAGTACTTC
>TRBV7-6|.|TRBJ2-5|.
CASSLGDEGTQYF
TGTGCCAGCAGCTTAGGGGATGAGGGTACCCAGTACTTC
>TRBV19|TRBD2|TRBJ2-1|.
CASTATSVNEQFF
TGTGCCAGTACCGCGACTAGCGTCAATGAGCAGTTCTTC
>TRBV6-5|TRBD1|TRBJ1-2|.
CASSRQGPNGYTF
TGTGCCAGCAGCCGACAGGGGCCGAATGGCTACACCTTC
>TRBV18|.|TRBJ1-1|.
CASSPMTGRNTEAFF
TGTGCCAGCTCACCGATGACAGGAAGGAACACTGAAGCTTTCTTT
>TRBV29-1|.|TRBJ2-1|few
CSHTVSVEQFF
TGCAGCCATACAGTCTCCGTGGAACAGTTCTTC
>TRBV18|TRBD2|TRBJ2-7|few
CASSPYRLALSGEQYF
TGTGCCAGCTCACCCTATAGACTAGCGCTATCGGGGGAGCAGTACTTC
>TRBV7-3|.|TRBJ1-1|.
CASSLTSVNTEAFF
TGTGCCAGCAGCTTAACTTCTGTGAACACTGAAGCTTTCTTT
>TRBV6-5|TRBD1|TRBJ1-1|.
CASSPPRGQRIAAFF
TGTGCCAGCAGTCCCCCTAGGGGACAGAGAATAGCAGCTTTCTTT
>TRBV27|TRBD2|TRBJ2-3|.
CASSLALAGGRADTQYF
TGTGCCAGCAGTTTAGCCTTAGCGGGGGGTAGGGCAGATACGCAGTATTTT
>TRBV7-9|.|TRBJ1-1|once
CASSSRESTEAFF
TGTGCCAGCAGCTCCAGGGAGAGCACTGAAGCTTTCTTT
>TRBV4-2|TRBD1|TRBJ1-5|.
CASSSDRAQGQPQHF
TGTGCCAGCAGCTCCGACAGGGCCCAGGGTCAGCCCCAGCATTTT
>TRBV10-3|.|TRBJ1-5|.
CAIGGTNQPQHF
TGTGCCATCGGGGGAACAAATCAGCCCCAGCATTTT
>TRBV7-3|.|TRBJ2-3|.
CASSLTPASTDTQYF
TGTGCCAGCAGCCTCACGCCGGCGAGCACAGATACGCAGTATTTT
>TRBV11-2|.|TRBJ1-3|.
CASAPDRLLSGNTIYF
TGTGCCAGCGCCCCAGACAGACTCCTCTCTGGAAACACCATATATTTT
>TRBV11-2|.|TRBJ1-1|.
CASRRPGTRNTEAFF
TGTGCCAGCAGGCGGCCCGGGACACGGAACACTGAAGCTTTCTTT
>TRBV7-9|.|TRBJ1-2|.
CASSLGLAIRYGYTF
TGTGCCAGCAGCTTAGGATTGGCCATAAGGTATGGCTACACCTTC
>TRBV30|.|TRBJ1-1|.
CAWSVSGVNTEAFF
TGTGCCTGGAGTGTATCTGGGGTGAACACTGAAGCTTTCTTT
>TRBV19|.|TRBJ1-2|.
CASSIDMTGAPLRTIYYGYTF
TGTGCCAGTAGTATAGATATGACAGGTGCCCCATTACGAACAATCTATTATGGCTACACCTTC
>TRBV11-2|TRBD1|TRBJ2-7|.
CASSVTGGHEQYF
TGTGCCAGCAGCGTGACAGGGGGCCACGAGCAGTACTTC
>TRBV9|.|TRBJ2-3|.
CASSPHTSGADTQYF
TGTGCCAGCAGCCCTCATACATCGGGGGCTGATACGCAGTATTTT
>TRBV6-5|.|TRBJ1-5|.
CASSYSFGGQPQHF
TGTGCCAGCAGTTACTCCTTCGGTGGTCAGCCCCAGCATTTT
>TRBV4-1|.|TRBJ1-6|.
CASSHTGAELNSPLHF
TGCGCCAGCAGCCATACGGGGGCCGAGCTGAATTCACCCCTCCACTTT
>TRBV5-4|TRBD1|TRBJ2-3|.
CASSLPGQERIWTDTQYF
TGTGCCAGCAGTTTACCGGGACAGGAGAGAATTTGGACAGATACGCAGTATTTT